This record looks at one TCR beta chain sequence and its context. The record originates from a study of response to subunit inactivated influenza vaccine. TCRdb re-analysed the RT-PCR reads in MiXCR, keeping a single row per CDR3 protein. The sample yields more than 600,000 distinct CDR3 sequences, around 20% seen once. The CDR3 loop spans 14 amino acids. CDR1 and CDR2 (germline): SGHTA, FQGNSA. Germline trimming cut 7 bases from V and 5 bases from J; bases unmatched to any gene: 8. The receptor was derived from a man aged 45-60 years who received an inactivated influenza vaccine. V gene TRBV7-2 combines with J gene TRBJ1-2, with 9 nucleotides matching TRBD1. The input for sequencing was PBMCs from blood, taken about 5 days after vaccination. The CDR3 sequence: CASTLDRGVYGYTF. CDR3 coding DNA: TGTGCCAGCACCCTTGACAGGGGGGTATATGGCTACACCTTC. The entire variable domain, with the rest obtained from reference TRBV7-2 and TRBJ1-2, is as follows: GAGVSQSPSNKVTEKGKDVELRCDPISGHTALYWYRQSLGQGLEFLIYFQGNSAPDKSGLPSDRFSAERTGGSVSTLTIQRTQQEDSAVYLCASTLDRGVYGYTFGSGTRLTVV.